A selection of T cell receptor beta chains follows, all from one sample in a study of technical replicates of blood from a handful of donors. Profiling relied on immunoSEQ multiplex PCR, and the TCRdb table lists in-frame clones only, not all of them. The data contain some 70,000 clones, approximately 90% of them seen just once; the ten biggest clones take up over 4%. The sample was PBMCs. All receptors derive from a human donor in good health. Some clones in this sample may be carry-over from other donors' samples. Each CDR3 is given with its conserved first and last residue. The D gene is left open where the match is weak.

CDR3,DNA,D,V,J
CASSLGRGTDTAMGQYF,TGTGCCAGCAGCTTAGGACGGGGGACAGACACCGCGATGGGGCAGTACTTC,.,TRBV11-2,TRBJ2-7
CASSFQGTGELFF,TGTGCCAGCAGCTTTCAGGGGACCGGGGAGCTGTTTTTT,.,TRBV7-9,TRBJ2-2
CAWRRPNYNEQFF,TGTGCCTGGAGGAGGCCGAACTACAATGAGCAGTTCTTC,.,TRBV30,TRBJ2-1
CASSLASAGMNTGELFF,TGCGCCAGCAGCCTCGCGTCGGCAGGGATGAACACCGGGGAGCTGTTTTTT,.,TRBV4-3,TRBJ2-2
CASSPRQGYYEQYF,TGTGCCAGCAGCCCCCGACAGGGATACTACGAGCAGTACTTC,TRBD1,TRBV7-2,TRBJ2-7
CASSYAVGGNTEAFF,TGTGCCAGCAGTTACGCGGTAGGGGGCAACACTGAAGCTTTCTTT,TRBD1,TRBV6-5,TRBJ1-1
CASRDRLNTGELFF,TGTGCCAGCAGGGACAGATTGAACACCGGGGAGCTGTTTTTT,.,TRBV2,TRBJ2-2
CASSQETSGRVGTGELFF,TGTGCCAGCAGCCAGGAAACTAGCGGGAGGGTCGGCACCGGGGAGCTGTTTTTT,TRBD2,TRBV4-2,TRBJ2-2
CAWSGGRLAKNIQYF,TGTGCCTGGTCCGGAGGACGGCTAGCCAAAAACATTCAGTACTTC,.,TRBV30,TRBJ2-4
CASSQGTSGTDTQYF,TGTGCCAGCAGCCAAGGTACTAGCGGCACAGATACGCAGTATTTT,TRBD2,TRBV7-9,TRBJ2-3
CASSLPVGSGGNTIYF,TGTGCCAGCAGCTTGCCTGTAGGGTCGGGGGGAAACACCATATATTTT,.,TRBV5-4,TRBJ1-3
CASTRGQGGTEAFF,TGTGCCAGCACTCGGGGACAGGGCGGCACTGAAGCTTTCTTT,TRBD1,TRBV6-5,TRBJ1-1